This T cell receptor (beta chain) came from a study of identical twins (dated by TCRdb to the mid-2010s). About the investigation overall: To test whether fetal clonotypes persist, this study deep-sequenced TCR alpha and beta repertoires from monozygotic twins, from unrelated adults of various ages, and from cord blood. To rule out contamination, the twin experiments were replicated at different times with different library preparation protocols.

Overall study results and their limits: Because the same donors could not be followed over many years, the conclusions relied on cross-sectional statistical analysis. The excess sharing between twins in beta out-of-frame sequences was weaker because fewer shared sequences reduced the signal-to-noise ratio. Compared with coincidental sharing between unrelated individuals, out-of-frame TCR alpha sequences shared between twins had an excess of sequences with low generation probability. Abundant cord blood beta clonotypes carried fewer insertions; young adult naive repertoires showed a weaker similar trend, while memory repertoires showed none. Invariant T cells such as MAIT and iNKT could partly confound zero-insertion analyses, though diverse VJ usage argued against this for most clonotypes. Out-of-frame TCR alpha sharing in monozygotic twins was systematically underestimated by recombination models, whereas sharing between unrelated individuals was in agreement with the recombination models.

All donors were healthy Caucasians. Three pairs of female monozygotic twins, all aged 18 to 29 years, were included in the twin cohort. Positive isolation kits from Invitrogen were used to isolate the CD4+ and CD8+ T cell populations. Receptor libraries were prepared by 5' RACE. The instrument was an Illumina HiSeq 2000. A universal primer binding site was introduced by template switching, and a unique molecular identifier was present in the final cDNA, enabling accurate counting of TCR cDNA molecules. Specific primers in the conserved constant-segment region were used to synthesize first-strand cDNA for TCR alpha and beta chains. To control for contamination, every cDNA library carried two barcodes: a SMART-Mk sample barcode plus Illumina barcodes. TruSeq adapter sequences and Illumina sample barcodes were added in two successive PCR steps. Sequencing of the TCR alpha and beta cDNA libraries was done on the Illumina HiSeq platform using custom primers. For the original study's pipeline: Raw reads were processed with MiGEC to extract unique molecular identifiers, and MiXCR was used to determine CDR3 positions. For each individual, recombination models were inferred using an EM algorithm with the repgenHMM and IGoR tools. Shared clonotype analysis was performed with the tcR package in R, normalizing sharing by the product of cloneset sizes. To study raw recombination free of thymic and clonal selection effects, out-of-frame nonproductive sequences were analyzed. The public reads were quality trimmed at Q25 with fastp and then assembled into clones with MiXCR by TCRdb, keeping productive beta chains. Every distinct CDR3 protein forms one entry, paired with its most common genes and DNA. The V and J calls and clone size are TCRdb's, not the authors'. The sample data list hundreds of thousands of distinct CDR3 sequences, and more than 20% of these were observed just once. The ten largest clones take up 2.5% to 3.5% of the sample.

From the germline V gene, CDR1 is ENHRY and CDR2 is SYGVKD. From the cysteine up to the phenylalanine, the CDR3 has a length of 13 residues. This entry keeps only the CDR3 DNA: 39 bases, framed from base 1. V and J are truncated by 2 bases and 3 bases respectively, leaving an intervening sequence of 8 bases. About this clonotype itself: The antigen this receptor binds is unknown. No much larger clonotype is one base removed from it; base qualities were not supplied.

These records were also assigned to another study, of T cells expressing NK-cell markers. That second publication adds: In sorted CD3+CD56+NKG2C+, CD3+CD56+NKG2C- and CD3+CD56-NKG2C+ T-cell subsets from roughly 8 donors, TCR beta-chain repertoires were profiled. Among the eight sequenced donors, only one was HCMV-seronegative, while the other seven were HCMV-seropositive. In several experiments an anti-gammadeltaTCR antibody was added to restrict sorting to alphabetaTCR-expressing T cells. In several donors, the dominant CD3+CD56+NKG2C+ clonotypes were found to rank among the top 10 CD8+ clonotypes and to make up 1.0-7.0% of CD8+ T cells. Those dominant clonotypes were again the most abundant among CD3+CD56-NKG2C+ cells in several donors, at roughly 28.3-65%. Whether the expanded NKG2C-expressing T cell clones were specific for HCMV antigens remained unclear. The eight sequenced donors were randomly selected healthy volunteers, three men and five women. A commercial ELISA kit detecting HCMV-specific IgG in serum was used to determine HCMV serostatus. MIGEC handled demultiplexing of the reads and grouping by UMI, while MiTCR was used to assemble and quantify clonotypes. Only TCR cDNA sequences supported by at least two reads were kept to exclude erroneous sequences. The tcR package was used for downstream repertoire analysis, with clonotypes matched between fractions based on CDR3 nucleotide sequence plus V segment. VDJmatch was used to annotate antigen specificity against VDJdb, with one amino acid substitution in CDR3 allowed.

The sequenced sample was CD4+ T cells sorted from blood. The clonotype was recovered from a woman aged 18-29 years in good health. The chain employs TRBV10-3 and TRBJ2-7, with the identity of the D gene unclear. The nucleotide sequence is TGTGCCATCAGTGAGATGGCAGGCTACGAGCAGTACTTC. This yields the protein CAISEMAGYEQYF.